There are a few counts of the clone carrying this T cell receptor (beta chain). The V gene end was trimmed by 0 bases and the J gene end by 9 bases; junction bases not matched to a gene: 9. This CDR3 has 16 amino acids. From germline, CDR1 is SGHDT and CDR2 YYEEEE. This specimen belongs to a study of blood T cell repertoires in COVID-19. The table came from immunoSEQ multiplex PCR; TCRdb's copy has only in-frame clones and leaves some out. The table lists some 190,000 clones, roughly four fifths of them singletons. The sequenced sample was peripheral blood. This sequence originates from an elderly woman with COVID-19, enrolled during active disease. The chain employs TRBV5-6 and TRBJ1-6; 7 nucleotides agree with TRBD1. CDR3 bases: TGTGCCAGCAGCTTGGCCGGGAACAGGGGAATTTCACCCCTCCACTTT. Protein: CASSLAGNRGISPLHF. Supplemented by reference TRBV5-6 and TRBJ1-6, the full variable domain reads DAGVTQSPTHLIKTRGQQVTLRCSPKSGHDTVSWYQQALGQGPQFIFQYYEEEERQRGNFPDRFSGHQFPNYSSELNVNALLLGDSALYLCASSLAGNRGISPLHFGNGTRLTVT.